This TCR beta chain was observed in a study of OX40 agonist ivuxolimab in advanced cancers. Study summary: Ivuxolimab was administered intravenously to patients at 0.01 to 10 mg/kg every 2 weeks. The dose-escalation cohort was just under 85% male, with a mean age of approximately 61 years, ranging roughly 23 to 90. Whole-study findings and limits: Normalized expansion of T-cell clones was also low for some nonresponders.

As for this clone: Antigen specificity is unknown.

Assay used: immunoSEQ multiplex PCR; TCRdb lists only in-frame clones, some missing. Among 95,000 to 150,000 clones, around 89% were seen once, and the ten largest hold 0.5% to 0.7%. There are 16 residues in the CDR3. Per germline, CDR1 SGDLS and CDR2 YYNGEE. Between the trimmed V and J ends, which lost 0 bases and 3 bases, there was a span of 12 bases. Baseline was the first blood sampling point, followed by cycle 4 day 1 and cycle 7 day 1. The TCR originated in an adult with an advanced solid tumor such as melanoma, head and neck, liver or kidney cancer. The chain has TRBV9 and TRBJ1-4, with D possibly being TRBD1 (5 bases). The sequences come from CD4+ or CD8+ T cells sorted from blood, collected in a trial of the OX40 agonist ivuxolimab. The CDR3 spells CASSVGYGGANEKLFF. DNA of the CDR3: TGTGCCAGCAGCGTAGGGTACGGGGGTGCTAATGAAAAACTGTTTTTT.